Listed here is a single T cell receptor beta chain. The data originate from a study of T cell changes during pregnancy in multiple sclerosis. The repertoire was sequenced with immunoSEQ multiplex PCR; TCRdb's copy has only in-frame clones and lacks some. This table holds roughly 97,000 clones, about nine tenths found once. This CDR3 has 15 amino acids. Per germline, CDR1 MRHNA and CDR2 SNTAGT. Trimming left V 6 bases short and J 7 bases short, with 16 bases between. The sample in question was peripheral blood, obtained in the second trimester of pregnancy. The J gene is TRBJ1-6, the V gene TRBV6-4, with D tentatively TRBD1 (6 bases). The source of this sequence is a female donor in good health, enrolled as a control in a pregnancy study. In nucleotides, the CDR3 is TGTGCCAGCAGAGAAAACAGGGATGGCAATTCACCCCTCCACTTT. This encodes CASRENRDGNSPLHF.